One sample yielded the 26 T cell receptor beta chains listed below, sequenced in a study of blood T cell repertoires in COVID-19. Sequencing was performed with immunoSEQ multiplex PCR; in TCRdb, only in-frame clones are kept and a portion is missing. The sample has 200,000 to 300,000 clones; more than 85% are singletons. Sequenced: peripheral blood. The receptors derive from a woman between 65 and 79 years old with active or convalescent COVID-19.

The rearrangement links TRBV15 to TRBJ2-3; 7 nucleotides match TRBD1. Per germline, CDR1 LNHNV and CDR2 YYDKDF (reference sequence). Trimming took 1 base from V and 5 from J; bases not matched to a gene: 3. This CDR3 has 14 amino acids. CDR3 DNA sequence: TGTGCCACCAGCAGAGCGGCAGGGGGAGATACGCAGTATTTT. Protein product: CATSRAAGGDTQYF.

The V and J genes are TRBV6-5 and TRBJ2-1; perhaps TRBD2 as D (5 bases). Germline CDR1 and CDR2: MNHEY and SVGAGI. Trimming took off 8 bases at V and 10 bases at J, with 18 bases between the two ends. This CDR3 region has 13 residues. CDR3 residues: CASSEGGPYEQFF. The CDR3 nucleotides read TGTGCCAGCTCAGAAGGCGGGCCGTACGAGCAGTTCTTC.

CDR3 sequence reads: CASSSSQGKSGNTIYF. CDR3 in DNA: TGTGCCAGCAGTTCCTCTCAGGGGAAATCTGGAAACACCATATATTTT. This chain uses TRBV11-2 with TRBJ1-3; possible D gene TRBD1, 6 bases. This CDR3 is built from 16 residues. With 6 bases removed from V and 1 base from J, the gap between germline ends came to 16 bases. CDR1 and CDR2 (germline): SGHAT, FQNNGV.

The CDR3 DNA follows: TGTGCCAGTAGTATGGGACAGGGCGGGTATGGCTACACCTTC. Its translation: CASSMGQGGYGYTF. The rearrangement uses TRBV19 and TRBJ1-2; 9 bases align to TRBD1. The CDR3 has 14 amino acids. V lost 3 bases to trimming and J lost 5 bases; unmatched junction nucleotides: 4. Germline V CDR1 and CDR2: LNHDA, SQIVND (reference sequence).

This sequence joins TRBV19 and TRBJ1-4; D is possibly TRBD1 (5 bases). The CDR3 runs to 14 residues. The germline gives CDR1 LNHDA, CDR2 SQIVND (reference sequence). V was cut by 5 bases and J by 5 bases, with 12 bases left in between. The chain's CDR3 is CASSQRQLNEKLFF. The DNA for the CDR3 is TGTGCCAGTAGTCAAAGACAGTTAAATGAAAAACTGTTTTTT.

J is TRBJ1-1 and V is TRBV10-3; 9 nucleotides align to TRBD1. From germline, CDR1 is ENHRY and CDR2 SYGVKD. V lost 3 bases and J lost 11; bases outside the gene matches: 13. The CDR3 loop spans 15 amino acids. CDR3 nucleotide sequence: TGTGCCATCAGTGAATGGGACACAGGGGGCGCAGGGGCTTTCTTT. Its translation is CAISEWDTGGAGAFF.

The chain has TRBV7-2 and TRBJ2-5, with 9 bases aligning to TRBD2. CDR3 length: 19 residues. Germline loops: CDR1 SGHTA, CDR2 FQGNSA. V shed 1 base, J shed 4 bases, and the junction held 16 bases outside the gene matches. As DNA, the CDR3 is TGTGCCAGCAGCTTAGTTGCGGGGGGGCTGGTCGTGCTTGGAGAGACCCAGTACTTC. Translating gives CASSLVAGGLVVLGETQYF.

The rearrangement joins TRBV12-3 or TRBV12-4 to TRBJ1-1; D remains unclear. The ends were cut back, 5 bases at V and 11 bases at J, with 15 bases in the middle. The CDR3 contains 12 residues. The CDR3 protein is CASSPPAGTAFF. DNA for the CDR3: TGTGCCAGCAGTCCCCCGGCGGGCACCGCTTTCTTT.

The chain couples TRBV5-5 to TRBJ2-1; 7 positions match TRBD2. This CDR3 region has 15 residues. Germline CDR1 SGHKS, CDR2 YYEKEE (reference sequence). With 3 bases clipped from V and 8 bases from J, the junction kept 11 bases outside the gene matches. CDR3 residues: CASSSLAASFDEQFF. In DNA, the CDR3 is TGTGCCAGCAGCTCCCTAGCGGCCTCATTCGATGAGCAGTTCTTC.

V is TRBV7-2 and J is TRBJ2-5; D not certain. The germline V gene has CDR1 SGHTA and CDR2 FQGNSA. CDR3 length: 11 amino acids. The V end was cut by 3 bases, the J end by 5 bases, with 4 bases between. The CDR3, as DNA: TGTGCCAGCAGCTTTATGGAGACCCAGTACTTC. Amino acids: CASSFMETQYF.

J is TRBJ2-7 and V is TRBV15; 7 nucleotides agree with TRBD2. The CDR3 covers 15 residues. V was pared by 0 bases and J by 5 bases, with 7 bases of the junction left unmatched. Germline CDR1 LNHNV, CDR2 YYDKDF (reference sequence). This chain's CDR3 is CATSRDGGRVDEQYF. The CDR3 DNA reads TGTGCCACCAGCAGAGATGGGGGGAGGGTGGACGAGCAGTACTTC.

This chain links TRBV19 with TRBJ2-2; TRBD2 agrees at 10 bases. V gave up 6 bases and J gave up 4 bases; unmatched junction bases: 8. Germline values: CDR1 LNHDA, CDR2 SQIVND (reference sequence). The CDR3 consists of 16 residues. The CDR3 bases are TGTGCCAGTAGCATCGGGAGCGGGGGGGGCACCGGGGAGCTGTTTTTT. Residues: CASSIGSGGGTGELFF. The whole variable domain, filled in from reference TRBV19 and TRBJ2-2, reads DGGITQSPKYLFRKEGQNVTLSCEQNLNHDAMYWYRQDPGQGLRLIYYSQIVNDFQKGDIAEGYSVSREKKESFPLTVTSAQKNPTAFYLCASSIGSGGGTGELFFGEGSRLTVL.

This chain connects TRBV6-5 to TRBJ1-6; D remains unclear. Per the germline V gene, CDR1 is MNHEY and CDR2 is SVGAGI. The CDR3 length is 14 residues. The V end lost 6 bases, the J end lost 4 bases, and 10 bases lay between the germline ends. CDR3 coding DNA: TGTGCCAGCAGCCCAGGCCAGTATAATTCACCCCTCCACTTT. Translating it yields CASSPGQYNSPLHF.

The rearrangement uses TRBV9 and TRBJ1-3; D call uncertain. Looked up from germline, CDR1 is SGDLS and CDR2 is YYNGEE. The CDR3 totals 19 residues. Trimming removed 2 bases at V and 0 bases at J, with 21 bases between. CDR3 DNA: TGTGCCAGCAGCGTTGCGGGGTTTGGGCAGCTTTCCTCTGGAAACACCATATATTTT. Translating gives CASSVAGFGQLSSGNTIYF.

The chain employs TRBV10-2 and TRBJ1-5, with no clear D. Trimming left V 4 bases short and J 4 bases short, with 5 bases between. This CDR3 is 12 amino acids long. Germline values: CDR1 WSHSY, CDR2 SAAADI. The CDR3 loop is CASSGDNQPQHF. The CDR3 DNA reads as TGCGCCAGCAGTGGAGATAATCAGCCCCAGCATTTT.

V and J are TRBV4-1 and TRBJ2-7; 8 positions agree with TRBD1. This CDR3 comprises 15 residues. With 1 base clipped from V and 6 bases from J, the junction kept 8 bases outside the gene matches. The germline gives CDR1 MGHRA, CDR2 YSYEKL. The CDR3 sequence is CASSQGGTGLSEQYF. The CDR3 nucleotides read TGCGCCAGCAGCCAAGGCGGGACAGGATTGAGCGAGCAGTACTTC.

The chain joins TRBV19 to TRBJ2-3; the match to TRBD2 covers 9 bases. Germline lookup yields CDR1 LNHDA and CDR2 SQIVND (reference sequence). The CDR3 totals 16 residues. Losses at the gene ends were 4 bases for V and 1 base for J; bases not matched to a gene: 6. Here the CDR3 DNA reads TGTGCCAGTAGTAGGTCCAGGACTAGCGGCACAGATACGCAGTATTTT. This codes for CASSRSRTSGTDTQYF.

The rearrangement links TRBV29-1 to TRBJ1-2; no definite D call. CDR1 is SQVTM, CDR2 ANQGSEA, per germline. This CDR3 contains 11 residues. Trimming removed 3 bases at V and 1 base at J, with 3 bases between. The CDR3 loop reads CSVDRNYGYTF. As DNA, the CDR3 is TGCAGCGTTGACCGTAACTATGGCTACACCTTC.

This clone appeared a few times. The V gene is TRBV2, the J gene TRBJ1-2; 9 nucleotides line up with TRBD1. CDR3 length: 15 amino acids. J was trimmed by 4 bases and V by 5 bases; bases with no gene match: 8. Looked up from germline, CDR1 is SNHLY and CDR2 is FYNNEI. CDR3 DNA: TGTGCCAGCAGTCCCCCGACAGGGGGATCCTATGGCTACACCTTC. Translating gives CASSPPTGGSYGYTF.

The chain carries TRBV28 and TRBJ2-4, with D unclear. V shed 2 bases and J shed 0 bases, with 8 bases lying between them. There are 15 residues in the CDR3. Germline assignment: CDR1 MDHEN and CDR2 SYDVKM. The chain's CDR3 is CASSLILQAKNIQYF. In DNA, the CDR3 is TGTGCCAGCAGTTTAATTTTACAAGCCAAAAACATTCAGTACTTC. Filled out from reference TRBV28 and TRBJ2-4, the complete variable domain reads DVKVTQSSRYLVKRTGEKVFLECVQDMDHENMFWYRQDPGLGLRLIYFSYDVKMKEKGDIPEGYSVSREKKERFSLILESASTNQTSMYLCASSLILQAKNIQYFGAGTRLSVL.

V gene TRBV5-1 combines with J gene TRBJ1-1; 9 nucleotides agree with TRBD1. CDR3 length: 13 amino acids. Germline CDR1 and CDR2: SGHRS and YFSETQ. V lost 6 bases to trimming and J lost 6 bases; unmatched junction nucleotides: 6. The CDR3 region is CASTTGTGPEAFF. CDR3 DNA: TGCGCCAGCACCACAGGGACAGGGCCTGAAGCTTTCTTT.

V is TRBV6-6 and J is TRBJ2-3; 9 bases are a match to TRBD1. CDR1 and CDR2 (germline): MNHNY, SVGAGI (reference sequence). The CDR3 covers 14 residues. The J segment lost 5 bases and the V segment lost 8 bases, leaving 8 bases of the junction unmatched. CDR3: CASCLGTGQDTQYF. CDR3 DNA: TGTGCCAGCTGCCTCGGGACAGGGCAAGATACGCAGTATTTT.

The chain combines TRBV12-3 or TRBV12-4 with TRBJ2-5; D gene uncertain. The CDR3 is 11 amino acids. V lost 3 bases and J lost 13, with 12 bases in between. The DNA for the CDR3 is TGTGCCAGCAGTTTCGGGTTGGTTCCGTACTTC. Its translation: CASSFGLVPYF.

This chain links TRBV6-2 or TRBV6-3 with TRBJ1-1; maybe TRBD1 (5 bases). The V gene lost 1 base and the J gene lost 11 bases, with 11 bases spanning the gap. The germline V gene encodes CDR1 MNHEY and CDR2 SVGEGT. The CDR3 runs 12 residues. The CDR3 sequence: CASSYWGNGAFF. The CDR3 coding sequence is TGTGCCAGCAGTTACTGGGGCAACGGGGCTTTCTTT.

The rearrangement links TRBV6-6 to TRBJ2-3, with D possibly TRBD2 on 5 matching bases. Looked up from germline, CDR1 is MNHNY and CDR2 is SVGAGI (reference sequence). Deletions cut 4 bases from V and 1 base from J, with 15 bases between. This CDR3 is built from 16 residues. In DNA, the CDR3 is TGTGCCAGCAGTTTTCTACTAGACCTCGGCACAGATACGCAGTATTTT. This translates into CASSFLLDLGTDTQYF.

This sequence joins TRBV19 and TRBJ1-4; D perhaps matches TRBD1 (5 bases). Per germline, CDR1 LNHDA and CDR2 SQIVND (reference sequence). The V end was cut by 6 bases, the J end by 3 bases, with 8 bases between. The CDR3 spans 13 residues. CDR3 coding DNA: TGTGCCAGTAGCTACAGGTCTAATGAAAAACTGTTTTTT. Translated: CASSYRSNEKLFF. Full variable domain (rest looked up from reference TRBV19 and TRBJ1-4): DGGITQSPKYLFRKEGQNVTLSCEQNLNHDAMYWYRQDPGQGLRLIYYSQIVNDFQKGDIAEGYSVSREKKESFPLTVTSAQKNPTAFYLCASSYRSNEKLFFGSGTQLSVL.